The 22 T cell receptor beta chains in this list originate from one sample, sequenced in a study of CD8+ T cells in alopecia areata. Sequencing templates came from extracted RNA that was reverse transcribed into cDNA. The method was immunoSEQ multiplex PCR; TCRdb's version includes in-frame clones alone and lacks a portion of them. The data hold about 280,000 clones, with roughly 60% observed a single time. Sample treatment: oral pan-JAK inhibitor, 5-10 mg twice daily. The material was CD4+ T cells sorted from blood, obtained at week 24, from a patient treated with tofacitinib. Receptor source: a human donor with alopecia areata.

This clone was observed a few times. The gene calls are TRBV4-3 and TRBJ1-2; TRBD1 might be the D (5 bases). Germline V gives CDR1 LGHNA, CDR2 YSLEER. V gave up 0 bases and J gave up 3 bases, with 14 bases separating them. The CDR3 contains 16 residues. The DNA for the CDR3 is TGCGCCAGCAGCCAAGATCTAGGGGCATCGGACTATGGCTACACCTTC. Residues: CASSQDLGASDYGYTF.

The chain uses TRBV9 and TRBJ2-2; 11 bases match TRBD2. Germline loops: CDR1 SGDLS, CDR2 YYNGEE. The J segment lost 5 bases and the V segment lost 0 bases, leaving 6 bases of the junction unmatched. This CDR3 is 17 amino acids long. DNA for the CDR3: TGTGCCAGCAGCGTAGGGGAAGGACTAGCGGGTACCGGGGAGCTGTTTTTT. Encoded protein: CASSVGEGLAGTGELFF.

This clone was found a few times. V and J are TRBV29-1 and TRBJ2-7, with 9 nucleotides matching TRBD1. Germline V gene sequence: CDR1 SQVTM, CDR2 ANQGSEA. There are 18 residues in the CDR3. With 4 bases clipped from V and 3 bases from J, the junction kept 19 bases outside the gene matches. The CDR3 loop is CSVVRVTGGFEGLYEQYF. CDR3 coding DNA: TGCAGCGTTGTTCGGGTGACAGGGGGATTTGAGGGACTCTACGAGCAGTACTTC.

The chain is built from TRBV4-3 and TRBJ1-4; 7 positions match TRBD1. This CDR3 region has 14 residues. V shed 1 base, J shed 10 bases, and the junction held 6 bases outside the gene matches. Germline CDR1 reads LGHNA; CDR2 reads YSLEER. The CDR3 DNA reads as TGCGCCAGCAGCCAAGGACAGGGCCGAGCAAAACTGTTTTTT. This sequence encodes CASSQGQGRAKLFF.

This chain links TRBV30 with TRBJ2-1; D perhaps matches TRBD2 (5 bases). From germline, CDR1 is GTSNPN and CDR2 SVGIG (reference sequence). The CDR3 extends over 12 amino acids. V was pared by 3 bases and J by 6 bases, with 9 bases between. Here the CDR3 reads CAWSLRGNEQFF. Here the CDR3 DNA reads TGTGCCTGGAGCCTTCGGGGCAATGAGCAGTTCTTC.

This clone has a handful of counts. The chain recombines TRBV19 with TRBJ2-3; tentative D call: TRBD2 (6 bases). V dropped 7 bases and J dropped 2 bases, with 10 bases sitting between them. This CDR3 contains 13 residues. Germline values: CDR1 LNHDA, CDR2 SQIVND (reference sequence). The CDR3 coding sequence is TGTGCCAGTACCCCGGACTACACAGATACGCAGTATTTT. Protein: CASTPDYTDTQYF.

Comment on this clone: Other nucleotide sequences in the sample specify the same CDR3. The V gene is TRBV5-1, the J gene TRBJ2-3; D unresolved. V lost 5 bases, J lost 3 bases, and 10 bases lay in between. Germline V lookup: CDR1 SGHRS, CDR2 YFSETQ. This CDR3 has 13 residues. In DNA form, the CDR3 reads TGCGCCAGCAGTCCCGATCGAACAGATACGCAGTATTTT. Translated: CASSPDRTDTQYF.

The chain links TRBV27 to TRBJ2-7, with TRBD1 as a possible D gene (5 bases). The CDR3 has 13 residues. Germline CDR1 is MNHEY and CDR2 is SMNVEV (reference sequence). Trimming pared 5 bases from V and 2 bases from J, leaving 10 bases between. Here the CDR3 DNA reads TGTGCCAGCAGTAGACAGATGACCTACGAGCAGTACTTC. Translated, it gives CASSRQMTYEQYF.

J is TRBJ1-3 and V is TRBV6-5; D is ambiguous. Trimming cost V 8 bases and J 3 bases, with 5 bases left between them. Germline CDR1 MNHEY, CDR2 SVGAGI. CDR3 size: 11 residues. CDR3 in DNA: TGTGCCAGCGGATTTGGAAACACCATATATTTT. Residues: CASGFGNTIYF.

This chain connects TRBV19 to TRBJ1-1; D call uncertain. CDR3 length equals 17 residues. Trimming stripped 1 base from V and 8 bases from J, with 23 bases between. Germline loops: CDR1 LNHDA, CDR2 SQIVND (reference sequence). CDR3 bases: TGTGCCAGTAGTATAGGGGCTTTCGGGAAGAGGACGGCCGAAGCTTTCTTT. Its protein product is CASSIGAFGKRTAEAFF.

This clone was picked up a small number of times. The V call is TRBV2, the J call TRBJ2-3; either TRBD1 or TRBD2 may supply D (5 bases each). The V gene lost 7 bases and the J gene lost 2 bases, with 16 bases spanning the gap. The CDR3 length is 15 residues. Germline V gene sequence: CDR1 SNHLY, CDR2 FYNNEI. CDR3 coding DNA: TGTGCCAGCAAGTACACCGGGACCTACACAGATACGCAGTATTTT. It is translated as CASKYTGTYTDTQYF.

V usage is TRBV9 and J usage is TRBJ2-5, with 12 bases aligning to TRBD2. After removal of 3 bases from V and 5 bases from J, the junction contained 2 bases not matched to a gene. There are 14 residues in the CDR3. Looked up from germline, CDR1 is SGDLS and CDR2 is YYNGEE. The CDR3 DNA reads as TGTGCCAGCAGCGGGACTAGCGGGACGGAGACCCAGTACTTC. This sequence encodes CASSGTSGTETQYF.

The chain uses TRBV29-1 and TRBJ1-3; D unresolved. V was shortened by 3 bases and J by 0 bases, with 3 bases between the two germline ends. The CDR3 is made up of 12 amino acids. Germline loops: CDR1 SQVTM, CDR2 ANQGSEA. For the CDR3, the DNA is TGCAGCGTTGAGCTCTCTGGAAACACCATATATTTT. It encodes CSVELSGNTIYF.

V is TRBV30 and J is TRBJ2-5; possibly TRBD1 for D (6 bases). The germline V gene has CDR1 GTSNPN and CDR2 SVGIG (reference sequence). V dropped 4 bases and J dropped 5 bases, with 14 bases sitting between them. The CDR3 is made up of 13 amino acids. CDR3 amino acids: CAWIQTGAETQYF. Here the CDR3 DNA reads TGTGCCTGGATCCAGACAGGCGCCGAGACCCAGTACTTC.

In regard to this clone: Other DNA variants within this sample encode the same CDR3. V usage is TRBV29-1 and J usage is TRBJ2-5; possibly TRBD1 or TRBD2 for D (5 bases each). The CDR3 runs 12 residues. Germline loops: CDR1 SQVTM, CDR2 ANQGSEA. V was trimmed by 2 bases and J by 3 bases, leaving 7 bases between them. CDR3 coding DNA: TGCAGCGTTGAAAGGGGAGAAGAGACCCAGTACTTC. Encoded protein: CSVERGEETQYF.

The rearrangement joins TRBV18 to TRBJ2-3, with a tentative D call TRBD2 (6 bases). There are 13 residues in the CDR3. CDR1 is KGHSH, CDR2 LQKENI, per germline. Trimming stripped 1 base from V and 10 bases from J, with 12 bases between. In DNA form, the CDR3 reads TGTGCCAGCTCACCACTTGGAGGGCAGGCGCAGTATTTT. It encodes CASSPLGGQAQYF.

This clone appeared a few times. The CDR3 is CSVEDLAEQYF. In DNA form, the CDR3 reads TGCAGCGTTGAAGATCTAGCCGAGCAGTACTTC. V usage is TRBV29-1 and J usage is TRBJ2-7; possible D gene TRBD2, 5 bases. Per germline, CDR1 SQVTM and CDR2 ANQGSEA. The CDR3 is made up of 11 amino acids. V was shortened by 0 bases and J by 6 bases, with 6 bases between the two germline ends.

The rearrangement joins TRBV2 to TRBJ1-2, with a possible D match to TRBD1 (6 bases). V lost 1 base, J lost 5 bases, and 8 bases lay in between. Germline V CDR1 and CDR2: SNHLY, FYNNEI. There are 13 residues in the CDR3. The CDR3 is CASSEEQGYGYTF. CDR3 nucleotide sequence: TGTGCCAGCAGTGAAGAACAGGGATATGGCTACACCTTC. The complete variable domain, with remaining parts taken from reference TRBV2 and TRBJ1-2, reads EPEVTQTPSHQVTQMGQEVILRCVPISNHLYFYWYRQILGQKVEFLVSFYNNEISEKSEIFDDQFSVERPDGSNFTLKIRSTKLEDSAMYFCASSEEQGYGYTFGSGTRLTVV.

The sample holds a few counts of this clone. The chain is built from TRBV7-2 and TRBJ1-2; D call uncertain. This CDR3 has 14 residues. The V gene lost 1 base and the J gene lost 4 bases, with 10 bases spanning the gap. Germline-derived CDR1 and CDR2 are SGHTA and FQGNSA. The CDR3 DNA follows: TGTGCCAGCAGCTTAGGTTCAGCCCTCTATGGCTACACCTTC. As protein: CASSLGSALYGYTF. The full variable domain, in which reference TRBV7-2 and TRBJ1-2 provide the parts outside the CDR3, is GAGVSQSPSNKVTEKGKDVELRCDPISGHTALYWYRQSLGQGLEFLIYFQGNSAPDKSGLPSDRFSAERTGGSVSTLTIQRTQQEDSAVYLCASSLGSALYGYTFGSGTRLTVV.

This rearrangement joins TRBV4-2 to TRBJ1-5; TRBD1 agrees at 9 bases. With 0 bases clipped from V and 7 bases from J, the junction kept 4 bases outside the gene matches. The CDR3 has 15 amino acids. CDR1 and CDR2 (germline): LGHNA, YNFKEQ. The CDR3 DNA reads as TGTGCCAGCAGCCAAGAGGGGACAGGGCAACAGCCCCAGCATTTT. Its translation is CASSQEGTGQQPQHF.

A word on this clone: The junction and the germline gene differ at one end; a read error may be behind it. The CDR3 region is CAGRTGALYEQYF. The CDR3 DNA is TGTGCCGGGAGGACAGGGGCCCTGTACGAGCAGTACTTC. This sequence joins TRBV30 and TRBJ2-7; 9 nucleotides agree with TRBD1. Germline loops: CDR1 GTSNPN, CDR2 SVGIG (reference sequence). This CDR3 is built from 13 residues.

This clone was counted a few times. The gene calls are TRBV6-5 and TRBJ2-7; 11 nucleotides match TRBD1. Unmatched junction bases numbered 6, after V lost 11 bases and J lost 0 bases. Germline CDR1 and CDR2: MNHEY and SVGAGI. The CDR3 covers 14 residues. The chain's CDR3 is CAAAGQGASYEQYF. CDR3 sequence (DNA): TGTGCCGCTGCCGGACAGGGGGCCTCCTACGAGCAGTACTTC.